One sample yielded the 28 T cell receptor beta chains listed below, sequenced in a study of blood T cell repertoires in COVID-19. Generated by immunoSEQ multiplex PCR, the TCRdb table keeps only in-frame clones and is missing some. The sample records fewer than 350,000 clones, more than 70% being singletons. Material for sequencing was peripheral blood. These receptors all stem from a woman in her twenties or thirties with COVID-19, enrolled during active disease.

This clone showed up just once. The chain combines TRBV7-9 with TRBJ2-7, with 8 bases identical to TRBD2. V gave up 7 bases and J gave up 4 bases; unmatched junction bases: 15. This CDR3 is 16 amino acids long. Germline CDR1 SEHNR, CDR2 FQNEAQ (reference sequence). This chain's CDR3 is CASTTPVRGGGYEQYF. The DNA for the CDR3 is TGTGCCAGCACCACCCCGGTACGGGGGGGAGGATACGAGCAGTACTTC.

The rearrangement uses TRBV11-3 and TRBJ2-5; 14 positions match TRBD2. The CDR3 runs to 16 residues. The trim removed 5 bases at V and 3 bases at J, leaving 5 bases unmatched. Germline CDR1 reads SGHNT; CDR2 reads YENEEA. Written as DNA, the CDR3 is TGTGCCAGCAGCAAACCGGGACTAGCGGGGGAAGAGACCCAGTACTTC. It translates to CASSKPGLAGEETQYF.

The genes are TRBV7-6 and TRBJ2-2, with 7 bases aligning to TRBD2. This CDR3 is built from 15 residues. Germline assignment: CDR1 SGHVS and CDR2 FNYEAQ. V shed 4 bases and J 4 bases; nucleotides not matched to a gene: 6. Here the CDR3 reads CASSSTGLTTGELFF. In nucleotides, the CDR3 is TGTGCCAGCAGCTCAACGGGACTAACCACCGGGGAGCTGTTTTTT. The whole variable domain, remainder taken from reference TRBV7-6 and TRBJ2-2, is GAGVSQSPRYKVTKRGQDVALRCDPISGHVSLYWYRQALGQGPEFLTYFNYEAQQDKSGLPNDRFSAERPEGSISTLTIQRTEQRDSAMYRCASSSTGLTTGELFFGEGSRLTVL.

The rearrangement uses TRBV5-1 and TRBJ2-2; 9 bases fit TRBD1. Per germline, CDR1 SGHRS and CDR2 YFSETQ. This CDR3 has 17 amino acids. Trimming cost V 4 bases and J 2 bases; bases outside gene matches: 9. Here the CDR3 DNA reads TGCGCCAGCAGCATTGTTTCGGGACAGGGTAACACCGGGGAGCTGTTTTTT. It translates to CASSIVSGQGNTGELFF.

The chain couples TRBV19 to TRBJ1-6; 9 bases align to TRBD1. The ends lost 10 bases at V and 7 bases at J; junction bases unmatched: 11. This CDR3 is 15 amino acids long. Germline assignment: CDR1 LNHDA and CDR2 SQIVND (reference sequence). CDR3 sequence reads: CATTEWGTGNSPLHF. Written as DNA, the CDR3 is TGTGCCACTACAGAGTGGGGGACAGGGAATTCACCCCTCCACTTT.

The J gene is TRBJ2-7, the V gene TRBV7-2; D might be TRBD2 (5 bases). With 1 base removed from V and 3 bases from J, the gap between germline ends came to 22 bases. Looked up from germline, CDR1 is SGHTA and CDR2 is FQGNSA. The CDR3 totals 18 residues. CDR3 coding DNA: TGTGCCAGCAGCTTAGGGTCTATGCGGCTAGCCCGAGACTACGAGCAGTACTTC. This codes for CASSLGSMRLARDYEQYF.

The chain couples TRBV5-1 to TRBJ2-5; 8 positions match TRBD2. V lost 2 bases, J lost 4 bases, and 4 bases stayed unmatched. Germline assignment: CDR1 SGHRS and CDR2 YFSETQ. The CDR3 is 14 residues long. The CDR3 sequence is CASSFSGGRETQYF. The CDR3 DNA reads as TGCGCCAGCAGCTTCAGCGGGGGAAGAGAGACCCAGTACTTC.

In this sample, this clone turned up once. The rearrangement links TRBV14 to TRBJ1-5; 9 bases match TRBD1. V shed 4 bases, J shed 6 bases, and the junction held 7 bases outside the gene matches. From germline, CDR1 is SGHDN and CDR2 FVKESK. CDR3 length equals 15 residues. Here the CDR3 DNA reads TGTGCCAGCAGCCTCTCTTGGACAGGGGTTCAGCCCCAGCATTTT. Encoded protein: CASSLSWTGVQPQHF.

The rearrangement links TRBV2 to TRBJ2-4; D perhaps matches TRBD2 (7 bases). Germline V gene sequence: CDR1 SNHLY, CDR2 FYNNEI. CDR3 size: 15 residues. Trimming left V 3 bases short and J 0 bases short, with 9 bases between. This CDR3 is CASSDRGAAKNIQYF. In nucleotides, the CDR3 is TGTGCCAGCAGTGACCGGGGGGCAGCCAAAAACATTCAGTACTTC.

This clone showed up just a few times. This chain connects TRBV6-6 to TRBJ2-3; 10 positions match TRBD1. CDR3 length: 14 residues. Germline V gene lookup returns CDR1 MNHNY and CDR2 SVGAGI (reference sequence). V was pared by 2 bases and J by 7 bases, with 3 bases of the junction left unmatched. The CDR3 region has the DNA TGTGCCAGCAGTTACGACAGGGGGCGTAATACGCAGTATTTT. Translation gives CASSYDRGRNTQYF.

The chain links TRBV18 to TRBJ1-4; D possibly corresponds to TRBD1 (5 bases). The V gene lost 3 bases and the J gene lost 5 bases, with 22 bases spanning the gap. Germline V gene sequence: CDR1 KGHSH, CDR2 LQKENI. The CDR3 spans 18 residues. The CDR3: CASSPAGGLRIGNEKLFF. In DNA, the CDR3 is TGTGCCAGCTCACCGGCGGGGGGACTCCGGATTGGGAATGAAAAACTGTTTTTT. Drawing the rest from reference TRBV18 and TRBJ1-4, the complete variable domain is NAGVMQNPRHLVRRRGQEARLRCSPMKGHSHVYWYRQLPEEGLKFMVYLQKENIIDESGMPKERFSAEFPKEGPSILRIQQVVRGDSAAYFCASSPAGGLRIGNEKLFFGSGTQLSVL.

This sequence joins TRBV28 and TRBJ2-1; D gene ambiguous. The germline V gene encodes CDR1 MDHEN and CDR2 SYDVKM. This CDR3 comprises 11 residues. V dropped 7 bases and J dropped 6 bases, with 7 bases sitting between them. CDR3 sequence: CASTRGNEQFF. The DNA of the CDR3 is TGTGCCAGCACCAGAGGCAATGAGCAGTTCTTC.

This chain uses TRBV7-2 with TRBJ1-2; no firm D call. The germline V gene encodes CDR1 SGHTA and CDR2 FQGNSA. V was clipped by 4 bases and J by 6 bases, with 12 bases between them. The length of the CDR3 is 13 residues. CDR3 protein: CASSSRLTDGYTF. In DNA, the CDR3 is TGTGCCAGCAGCTCACGCCTCACGGATGGCTACACCTTC.

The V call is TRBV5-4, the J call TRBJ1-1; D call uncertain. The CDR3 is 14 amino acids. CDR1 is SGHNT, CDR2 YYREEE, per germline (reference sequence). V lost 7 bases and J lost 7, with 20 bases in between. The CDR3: CASAPPGRQVEAFF. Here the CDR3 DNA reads TGTGCCAGCGCGCCCCCGGGAAGGCAGGTTGAAGCTTTCTTT.

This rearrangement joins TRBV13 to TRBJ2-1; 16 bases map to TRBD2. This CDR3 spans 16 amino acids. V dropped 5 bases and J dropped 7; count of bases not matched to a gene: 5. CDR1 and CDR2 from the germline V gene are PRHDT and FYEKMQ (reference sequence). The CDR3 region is CASSPGLAGGQNEQFF. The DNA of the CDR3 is TGTGCCAGCAGCCCGGGACTAGCGGGGGGGCAAAATGAGCAGTTCTTC.

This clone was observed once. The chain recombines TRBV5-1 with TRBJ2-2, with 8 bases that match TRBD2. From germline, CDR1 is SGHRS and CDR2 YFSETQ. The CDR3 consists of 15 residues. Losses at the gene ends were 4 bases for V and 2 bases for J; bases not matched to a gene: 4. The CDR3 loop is CASSPSGGNTGELFF. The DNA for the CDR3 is TGCGCCAGCAGCCCCAGCGGGGGTAACACCGGGGAGCTGTTTTTT.

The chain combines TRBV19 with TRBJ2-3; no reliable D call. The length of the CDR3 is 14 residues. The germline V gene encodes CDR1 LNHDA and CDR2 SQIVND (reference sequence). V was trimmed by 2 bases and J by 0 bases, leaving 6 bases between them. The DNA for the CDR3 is TGTGCCAGTAGTATAAAAAGCAGCACAGATACGCAGTATTTT. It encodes CASSIKSSTDTQYF.

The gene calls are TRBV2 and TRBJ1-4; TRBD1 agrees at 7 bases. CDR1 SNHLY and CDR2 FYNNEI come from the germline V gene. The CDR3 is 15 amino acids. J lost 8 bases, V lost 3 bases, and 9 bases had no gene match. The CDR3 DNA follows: TGTGCCAGCAGTGACTTGACAGGGACTGCGGAAAAACTGTTTTTT. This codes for CASSDLTGTAEKLFF.

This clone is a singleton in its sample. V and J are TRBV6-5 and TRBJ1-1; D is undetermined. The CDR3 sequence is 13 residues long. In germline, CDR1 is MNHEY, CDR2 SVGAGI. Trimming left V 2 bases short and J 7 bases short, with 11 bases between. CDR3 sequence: CASSYASLGEAFF. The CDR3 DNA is TGTGCCAGCAGTTACGCGTCGCTAGGTGAAGCTTTCTTT.

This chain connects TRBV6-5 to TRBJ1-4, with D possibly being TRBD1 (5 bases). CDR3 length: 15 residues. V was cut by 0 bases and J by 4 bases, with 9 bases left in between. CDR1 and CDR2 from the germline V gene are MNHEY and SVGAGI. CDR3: CASSYSEGFNEKLFF. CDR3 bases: TGTGCCAGCAGTTACTCGGAGGGGTTTAATGAAAAACTGTTTTTT.

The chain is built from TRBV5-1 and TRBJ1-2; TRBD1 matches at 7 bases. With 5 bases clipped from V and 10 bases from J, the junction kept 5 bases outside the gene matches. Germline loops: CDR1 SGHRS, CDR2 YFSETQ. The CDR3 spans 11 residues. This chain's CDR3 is CASSQGGDYTF. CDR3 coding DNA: TGCGCCAGCAGTCAGGGGGGAGACTACACCTTC.

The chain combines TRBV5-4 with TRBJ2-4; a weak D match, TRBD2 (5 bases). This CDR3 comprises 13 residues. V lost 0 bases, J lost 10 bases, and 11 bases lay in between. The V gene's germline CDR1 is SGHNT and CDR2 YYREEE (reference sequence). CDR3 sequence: CASSLDLGGIQYF. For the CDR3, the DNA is TGTGCCAGCAGCTTGGATCTCGGAGGAATTCAGTACTTC.

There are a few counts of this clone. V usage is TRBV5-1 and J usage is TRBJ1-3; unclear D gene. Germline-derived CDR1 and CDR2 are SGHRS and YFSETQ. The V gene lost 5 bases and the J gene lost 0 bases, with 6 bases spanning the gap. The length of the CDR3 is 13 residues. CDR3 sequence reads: CASSQLSGNTIYF. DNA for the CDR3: TGCGCCAGCAGTCAACTCTCTGGAAACACCATATATTTT.

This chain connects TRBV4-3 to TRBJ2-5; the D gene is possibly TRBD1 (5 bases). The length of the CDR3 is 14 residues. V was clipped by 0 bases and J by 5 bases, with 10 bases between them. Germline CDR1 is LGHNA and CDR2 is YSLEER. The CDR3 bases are TGCGCCAGCAGCCAAGATCCGGCAGGGGAGACCCAGTACTTC. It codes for CASSQDPAGETQYF.

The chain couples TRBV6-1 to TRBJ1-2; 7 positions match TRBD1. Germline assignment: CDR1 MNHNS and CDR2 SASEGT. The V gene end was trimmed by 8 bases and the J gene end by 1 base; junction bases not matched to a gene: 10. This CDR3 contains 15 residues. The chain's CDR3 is CASGPPTGVNYGYTF. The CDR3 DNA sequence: TGTGCCAGCGGTCCACCTACAGGGGTTAACTATGGCTACACCTTC.

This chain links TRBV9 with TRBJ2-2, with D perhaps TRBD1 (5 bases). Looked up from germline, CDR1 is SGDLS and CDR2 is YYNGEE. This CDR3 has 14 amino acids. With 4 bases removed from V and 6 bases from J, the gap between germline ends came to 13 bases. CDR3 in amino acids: CASSNNKGPGELFF. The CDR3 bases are TGTGCCAGCAGCAACAATAAGGGGCCCGGGGAGCTGTTTTTT.

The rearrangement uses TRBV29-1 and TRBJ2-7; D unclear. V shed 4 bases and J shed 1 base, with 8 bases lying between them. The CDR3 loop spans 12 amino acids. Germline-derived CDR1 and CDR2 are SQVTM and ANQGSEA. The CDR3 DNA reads TGCAGCGTTGTGGGCCATTCCTACGAGCAGTACTTC. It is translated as CSVVGHSYEQYF.

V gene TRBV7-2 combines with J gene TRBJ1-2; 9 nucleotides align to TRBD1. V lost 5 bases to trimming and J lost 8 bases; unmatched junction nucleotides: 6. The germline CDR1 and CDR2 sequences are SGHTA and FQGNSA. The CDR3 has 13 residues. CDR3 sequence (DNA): TGTGCCAGCAGCCCCCGGGACAGGGACGGCTACACCTTC. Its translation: CASSPRDRDGYTF.